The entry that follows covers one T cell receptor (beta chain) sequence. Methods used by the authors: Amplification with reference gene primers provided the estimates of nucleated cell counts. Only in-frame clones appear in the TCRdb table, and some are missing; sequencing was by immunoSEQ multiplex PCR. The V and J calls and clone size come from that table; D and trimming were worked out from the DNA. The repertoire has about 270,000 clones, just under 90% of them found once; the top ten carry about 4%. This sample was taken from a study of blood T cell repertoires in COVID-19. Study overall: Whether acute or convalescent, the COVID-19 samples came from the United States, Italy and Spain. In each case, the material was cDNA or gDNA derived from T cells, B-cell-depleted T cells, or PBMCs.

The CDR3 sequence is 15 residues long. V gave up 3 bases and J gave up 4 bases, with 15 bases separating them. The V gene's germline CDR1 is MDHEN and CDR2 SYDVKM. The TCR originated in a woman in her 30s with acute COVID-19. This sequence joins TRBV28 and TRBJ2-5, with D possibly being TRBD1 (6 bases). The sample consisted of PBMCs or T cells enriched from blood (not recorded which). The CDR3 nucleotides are TGTGCCAGCAGTTTCCCTGACAGGAGGAGAGAGACCCAGTACTTC. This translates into CASSFPDRRRETQYF.